The sample holds one count of the clone carrying this T cell receptor beta chain. The J segment lost 5 bases and the V segment lost 3 bases, leaving 8 bases of the junction unmatched. The CDR3 loop spans 16 amino acids. Germline-derived CDR1 and CDR2 are LNHDA and SQIVND (reference sequence). The data are from a study of blood T cell repertoires in COVID-19. Clones were sequenced by immunoSEQ multiplex PCR, and TCRdb holds only the in-frame ones, with some missing. The sample consists of some 170,000 clones, more than 75% of them appearing once. The chain uses TRBV19 and TRBJ2-1, with 9 positions matching TRBD2. This clonotype originated in a woman aged 70-85 years with acute or convalescent COVID-19. The sample was peripheral blood. Here the CDR3 DNA reads TGTGCCAGTAGTATCCTTAGCGGGAGTACCCACAATGAGCAGTTCTTC. Amino acids: CASSILSGSTHNEQFF.